This T cell receptor beta chain was observed in a study of shared clonotypes between healthy human individuals. TCRdb keeps only in-frame clones here, not all; method: immunoSEQ multiplex PCR. The profile shows about 1,900,000 clones, about 95% of them singletons. The CDR3 totals 15 residues. Trimming shortened V by 4 bases and J by 4 bases, and 13 bases separated the two germline ends. Looked up from germline, CDR1 is LGHNA and CDR2 is YSLEER. CD45RO-negative cells were positively selected for CCR7, leaving out terminally differentiated effector memory CD45RA+ cells. This TCR was sampled from a man aged 18 to 30 in good health. The sequenced material came from naive CD8+ T cells sorted from blood. The chain carries TRBV4-3 and TRBJ1-4; no clear D. The DNA for the CDR3 is TGCGCCAGCAGCCCGGAAGATGGGGATAATGAAAAACTGTTTTTT. It specifies CASSPEDGDNEKLFF.